A selection of T cell receptor beta chains follows, all from one sample in a study of cytomegalovirus exposure and HLA in healthy donors. The repertoire was sequenced with immunoSEQ multiplex PCR; TCRdb's copy has only in-frame clones and lacks some. The sample holds 120,000 or so clones; about 83% are singletons and the top ten take 2.7%. The specimen was PBMCs. These receptor sequences come from a woman aged 40-49 years in good health and CMV-seropositive. Each CDR3 is given with its conserved first and last residue. A D gene is named only where the DNA matches it firmly. Not all rows give a size; the values are once, few, many and, for expanded clones, a class.

CDR3aa | CDR3nt | j_gene | d_gene | v_gene | abundance
CASSVTVTVTETQYF | TGTGCCAGCAGTGTCACCGTAACAGTGACAGAGACCCAGTACTTC | TRBJ2-5 | . | TRBV6-1 | .
CASRTGRDRRLSGEAFF | TGTGCCAGTAGAACGGGGCGGGACAGGCGCCTGTCGGGTGAAGCTTTCTTT | TRBJ1-1 | TRBD1 | TRBV19 | .
CASSSDSLTGSGQPQHF | TGTGCCAGCAGCTCAGATAGCTTGACAGGGTCGGGTCAGCCCCAGCATTTT | TRBJ1-5 | TRBD1 | TRBV7-9 | .
CASSIAPPGGGPEAFF | TGTGCCAGTAGTATAGCCCCCCCAGGGGGCGGACCTGAAGCTTTCTTT | TRBJ1-1 | TRBD1 | TRBV19 | .
CASSQDRGSTQYF | TGCGCCAGCAGCCAAGATCGGGGGAGTACGCAGTATTTT | TRBJ2-3 | . | TRBV4-1 | .
CAISEGGRGDNEQFF | TGTGCCATCAGTGAAGGTGGGAGGGGTGACAATGAGCAGTTCTTC | TRBJ2-1 | TRBD2 | TRBV10-3 | .
CASSRGETNTGELFF | TGTGCCAGCAGTCGTGGAGAGACGAACACCGGGGAGCTGTTTTTT | TRBJ2-2 | . | TRBV9 | .
CASWPGEGYNEQFF | TGTGCCAGTTGGCCGGGAGAGGGGTACAATGAGCAGTTCTTC | TRBJ2-1 | . | TRBV5-4 | .
CASIPGNNSPLHF | TGTGCCAGCATCCCAGGGAATAATTCCCCCCTCCACTTT | TRBJ1-6 | . | TRBV6-1 | .
CASRNRDDRTEAFF | TGTGCCAGTAGGAATCGGGATGATCGGACTGAAGCTTTCTTT | TRBJ1-1 | . | TRBV19 | once
CASTPGDRVSYGANVLTF | TGCGCCAGCACCCCAGGGGACAGGGTATCGTATGGGGCCAACGTCCTGACTTTC | TRBJ2-6 | TRBD1 | TRBV5-1 | .
CASSFAGGDGANVLTF | TGTGCCAGCAGCTTCGCGGGGGGGGATGGGGCCAACGTCCTGACTTTC | TRBJ2-6 | TRBD2 | TRBV5-4 | .
CASSYRGLSSPLHF | TGTGCCAGCAGTTACCGGGGGTTGAGTTCACCCCTCCACTTT | TRBJ1-6 | . | TRBV6-5 | few